The 26 T cell receptor beta chains given below trace back to one sample, sequenced in a study of tumor-infiltrating lymphocytes in primary liver carcinoma. Starting from roughly 540 ng of total RNA, TCR beta cDNA was produced with a primer in the constant region. A slightly modified ARM-PCR protocol with three nested multiplex PCR rounds produced these TCR beta libraries. Primers for the first two PCR rounds were TRBV1-TRBV30 forward primers and a C-beta reverse primer (approximately 10 cycles per round). Via MiXCR, TCRdb re-called the multiplex PCR reads, giving one row per CDR3 protein. The table includes fewer than 80,000 distinct CDR3 sequences, about 75% detected once. Co-extraction yielded RNA and DNA from around 20-30 mg of unsorted bulk tissue. The specimen sequenced was tumor-adjacent normal liver tissue. These receptors were obtained from a man aged 40-50 years with primary liver carcinoma and hepatitis B virus infection.

A note on this clonotype: A much larger clone sits a single nucleotide away, making a read error possible. The chain uses TRBV19 and TRBJ2-3; unclear D gene. Germline lookup yields CDR1 LNHDA and CDR2 SQIVND (reference sequence). Trimming took off 6 bases at V and 5 bases at J, with 9 bases between the two ends. The CDR3 is 12 residues long. CDR3 loop: CASRLIGDTQYF. DNA of the CDR3: TGTGCCAGTAGGCTTATCGGAGATACGCAGTATTTT.

About this clonotype: The final CDR3 position lacks the conserved phenylalanine or tryptophan, pointing to a likely read error. Because the CDR3's place on the DNA is in doubt, the DNA is left out and the CDR3 is given as listed by TCRdb. This sequence joins TRBV6-5 and TRBJ2-6. The CDR3 is 15 amino acids long, termini counted. Per germline, CDR1 MNHEY and CDR2 SVGAGI. The CDR3 here is CASSQRGPGANVLSS.

In the case of this clonotype: The junction departs from germline at one end; a sequencing error may be responsible. This chain connects TRBV6-1 to TRBJ2-1; TRBD2 matches at 7 bases. The CDR3 has 18 residues. Germline CDR1 reads MNHNS; CDR2 reads SASEGT. The CDR3 region is CASSEPPGGSVKGNEHFF. As DNA, the CDR3 is TGTGCCAGCAGTGAACCCCCGGGGGGTAGCGTGAAGGGGAATGAGCACTTCTTC.

The chain links TRBV13 to TRBJ2-1; TRBD2 might be the D (5 bases). The germline V gene has CDR1 PRHDT and CDR2 FYEKMQ (reference sequence). This CDR3 region has 14 residues. With 1 base removed from V and 4 bases from J, the gap between germline ends came to 8 bases. CDR3 DNA sequence: TGTGCCAGCAGCTTAGATGGGGAGTACAATGAGCAGTTCTTC. Translated: CASSLDGEYNEQFF.

V gene TRBV24-1 combines with J gene TRBJ1-3, with a possible D match to TRBD1 (5 bases). CDR1 is KGHDR, CDR2 SFDVKD, per germline. The CDR3 sequence is 14 residues long. The V end was cut by 12 bases, the J end by 0 bases, with 14 bases between. As DNA, the CDR3 is TGTGCCTGCCATGGCAGGGCCTCTGGAAACACCATATATTTT. Protein sequence: CACHGRASGNTIYF.

Comments on this clonotype: One end of the junction does not line up with germline, which may come from a read error. This chain links TRBV6-1 with TRBJ1-5, with D uncertain. Germline CDR1 reads MNHNS; CDR2 reads SASEGT. CDR3 length: 15 residues. The CDR3 sequence: CVSSERGGSNQPQHF. DNA of the CDR3: TGTGTCAGCAGTGAACGTGGAGGTAGCAATCAGCCCCAGCATTTT.

This clonotype came up many times. The chain links TRBV28 to TRBJ2-1; 8 bases map to TRBD2. This CDR3 is built from 16 residues. Germline CDR1 is MDHEN and CDR2 is SYDVKM. The trim removed 4 bases at V and 7 bases at J, leaving 12 bases unmatched. This CDR3 reads CASSSGGVAGWNEQFF. The CDR3 DNA sequence: TGTGCCAGCAGTTCAGGAGGAGTAGCGGGATGGAATGAGCAGTTCTTC.

Concerning this clonotype: A junction boundary mismatches the germline segment, possibly from a read error. The chain has TRBV11-2 and TRBJ2-7; D remains ambiguous. The CDR3 length is 13 residues. Germline V gene sequence: CDR1 SGHAT, CDR2 FQNNGV. As DNA, the CDR3 is TGTGACAGCAGCTTCGGAAGGGTTAGCGAGCAGTACTTC. It specifies CDSSFGRVSEQYF.

About this clonotype itself: A much bigger clone sits one base away, suggesting this may be a read error. The chain links TRBV4-1 to TRBJ2-5; D may be TRBD2 (5 bases). CDR1 is MGHRA and CDR2 is YSYEKL in the germline V gene. CDR3 length: 16 residues. The V and J ends lost 3 bases and 0 bases respectively, with 14 bases between them. The CDR3, as DNA: TGCGCCAGCAGCCATGATTGGGGAGCTCACCAAGAGACCCAGTACTTC. Translated, it gives CASSHDWGAHQETQYF.

A word on this clonotype: A much larger clone lies one base from this, so it may be a read error. The chain uses TRBV4-3 and TRBJ2-3, with 9 bases fitting TRBD1. The CDR3 is 15 residues long. Germline values: CDR1 LGHNA, CDR2 YSLEER. The CDR3 reads CASSRRQGGTDTQNF. The CDR3 bases are TGCGCCAGCAGCCGCCGACAGGGGGGGACAGATACGCAGAATTTT.

The CDR3 loop reads CASSFFGLAGGRISYKQYF. The DNA for the CDR3 is TGTGCCAGCAGTTTTTTCGGACTAGCGGGAGGTCGAATCTCCTATAAGCAGTACTTC. This chain connects TRBV28 to TRBJ2-7; TRBD2 agrees at 14 bases. Germline V gene lookup returns CDR1 MDHEN and CDR2 SYDVKM. The CDR3 is made up of 19 amino acids. J was trimmed by 8 bases and V by 3 bases; bases with no gene match: 18.

Notes on this clonotype: The final CDR3 position lacks the conserved phenylalanine or tryptophan, pointing to a likely read error. The rearrangement uses TRBV4-1 and TRBJ2-2, with 9 nucleotides matching TRBD2. Germline CDR1 is MGHRA and CDR2 is YSYEKL. This CDR3 is 16 amino acids long. CDR3 amino acids: CASSQVTAGGTGELFI. CDR3 coding DNA: TGTGCCAGCAGCCAAGTAACAGCGGGAGGAACCGGGGAGCTGTTTATT.

This clonotype was observed a handful of times. One junction end disagrees with the germline gene, perhaps due to a read error. The chain recombines TRBV11-1 with TRBJ2-7; perhaps TRBD2 as D (7 bases). The CDR3 totals 15 residues. CDR1 and CDR2 from the germline V gene are SGHAT and FQDESV (reference sequence). CDR3 sequence: CASNSGGQLYSEQNF. The CDR3 bases are TGTGCCAGCAACTCGGGAGGACAGCTATACAGCGAGCAGAACTTC.

Details on this clonotype: One base away lies a much larger clone, so this may be a sequencing read error. V gene TRBV20-1 combines with J gene TRBJ2-1; D uncertain. Deletions cut 7 bases from V and 3 bases from J, with 16 bases between. Germline loops: CDR1 DFQATT, CDR2 SNEGSKA (reference sequence). This CDR3 has 14 residues. CDR3 amino acids: CSVSQFVSYNEQFF. In nucleotides, the CDR3 is TGCAGTGTAAGTCAGTTTGTAAGCTACAATGAGCAGTTCTTC.

For this clonotype: A much bigger clone sits one base away, suggesting this may be a read error. This chain connects TRBV12-3 or TRBV12-4 to TRBJ2-1, with D hard to call. The CDR3 sequence is 13 residues long. CDR3 nucleotides: TGTGCCAGCAGTTTTGACGAAGGCAATGTGCAGTTCTTC. It codes for CASSFDEGNVQFF.

Points on this clonotype: A read error may be the cause here, since a much bigger clone is one base away. The chain combines TRBV29-1 with TRBJ2-3, with D possibly TRBD2 on 6 matching bases. CDR1 is SQVTM, CDR2 ANQGSEA, per germline. The length of the CDR3 is 12 residues. The CDR3 reads CSVVSGADTHYF. In DNA, the CDR3 is TGCAGCGTTGTTTCGGGAGCAGATACGCACTATTTT.

Concerning this clonotype: At one boundary the junction diverges from the germline segment, which might be a read error. The chain employs TRBV11-2 and TRBJ2-7; 8 positions agree with TRBD1. CDR3 length: 13 residues. CDR1 is SGHAT, CDR2 FQNNGV, per germline. CDR3 nucleotides: TGTGCCAGTAGCTTAGATTCAGGGGGCGAGCACTATTTC. It translates to CASSLDSGGEHYF.

Comment on this clonotype: At one end, the junction sequence differs from germline, possibly due to a read error. The chain joins TRBV10-3 to TRBJ2-2; 7 positions match TRBD1. The CDR3 extends over 16 amino acids. The germline V gene encodes CDR1 ENHRY and CDR2 SYGVKD. CDR3 coding DNA: TGTGCCATCATGGGGACAGAAGTGGGGAACACCGGGGAGCTGCTTTTT. Protein product: CAIMGTEVGNTGELLF.

About this clonotype itself: One end of the junction fails to match germline, which may point to a read error. The genes are TRBV5-4 and TRBJ1-5; the D is unclear. CDR3 size: 14 residues. Germline V gene lookup returns CDR1 SGHNT and CDR2 YYREEE (reference sequence). The DNA of the CDR3 is TGTACCAGCTGCTTGGCCAGAGGGAGTCAGCCCCAGCATTTT. It translates to CTSCLARGSQPQHF. The complete variable domain, with remaining parts taken from reference TRBV5-4 and TRBJ1-5, reads ETGVTQSPTHLIKTRGQQVTLRCSSQSGHNTVSWYQQALGQGPQFIFQYYREEENGRGNFPPRFSGLQFPNYSSELNVNALELDDSALYLCTSCLARGSQPQHFGDGTRLSIL.

A few counts support this clonotype. The chain carries TRBV10-3 and TRBJ1-2; 8 nucleotides align to TRBD1. J was trimmed by 6 bases and V by 4 bases; bases with no gene match: 4. This CDR3 has 13 residues. Germline V CDR1 and CDR2: ENHRY, SYGVKD. CDR3 sequence: CAISGTGGDGYTF. The CDR3 DNA is TGTGCCATCAGTGGAACAGGGGGAGATGGCTACACCTTC.

Regarding this clonotype: The junction departs from the called germline gene at one end, perhaps through a read error. The V and J genes are TRBV12-3 or TRBV12-4 and TRBJ2-1, with D hard to call. This CDR3 spans 14 amino acids. For the CDR3, the DNA is TGTACCAGCAGTTTATCAGGCCATTACAATGGGCAGTTCTTC. Protein: CTSSLSGHYNGQFF.

The chain joins TRBV11-2 to TRBJ2-5; D possibly corresponds to TRBD1 (5 bases). CDR3 size: 13 residues. Germline V gene lookup returns CDR1 SGHAT and CDR2 FQNNGV. The CDR3 loop is CTGSLVLEETQYF. The CDR3 DNA follows: TGTACAGGCAGCTTAGTTCTGGAAGAGACCCAGTACTTC.

This clonotype was counted once. At one end, the junction sequence differs from germline, possibly due to a read error. V and J are TRBV14 and TRBJ1-2; D may be TRBD1 (6 bases). In germline, CDR1 is SGHDN, CDR2 FVKESK. This CDR3 region has 15 residues. The CDR3 DNA is TGTGTCAGCAGCCAAGCAAGGACACAGGGCGCTGGCTACACCTTC. This gives the protein CVSSQARTQGAGYTF.

In regard to this clonotype: The germline gene is not matched at one end of the junction; a read error may be the cause. The chain links TRBV11-2 to TRBJ2-7; no firm D call. This CDR3 is 14 amino acids long. CDR1 SGHAT and CDR2 FQNNGV come from the germline V gene. The CDR3 bases are TGTGCCAGCAGCTTTGTAGGGTTGTACTACAAGCAGTACTTC. This codes for CASSFVGLYYKQYF. The full variable domain, its missing parts supplied by reference TRBV11-2 and TRBJ2-7, is EAGVAQSPRYKIIEKRQSVAFWCNPISGHATLYWYQQILGQGPKLLIQFQNNGVVDDSQLPKDRFSAERLKGVDSTLKIQPAKLEDSAVYLCASSFVGLYYKQYFGPGTRLTVT.

Points on this clonotype: The junction differs from germline at one of its ends, possibly a read error. The chain uses TRBV11-2 and TRBJ1-2; 8 bases are a match to TRBD1. CDR1 is SGHAT and CDR2 is FQNNGV in the germline V gene. The CDR3 sequence is 16 residues long. The CDR3 nucleotides read TGTGCCAGCTGCTTAGGAAGCGGGACAGGCCTTTATGGCTACACCTTC. This codes for CASCLGSGTGLYGYTF.

Only a few counts were recorded for this clonotype. A read error may produce the germline difference seen at one junction end. V gene TRBV11-2 combines with J gene TRBJ1-1, with D maybe TRBD1 (5 bases). Germline-derived CDR1 and CDR2 are SGHAT and FQNNGV. The CDR3 spans 13 residues. This CDR3 reads CASSLGGNTGAFF. For the CDR3, the DNA is TGCGCCAGCAGCCTGGGGGGGAACACTGGAGCTTTCTTT. The full variable domain, with the rest looked up from reference TRBV11-2 and TRBJ1-1, is EAGVAQSPRYKIIEKRQSVAFWCNPISGHATLYWYQQILGQGPKLLIQFQNNGVVDDSQLPKDRFSAERLKGVDSTLKIQPAKLEDSAVYLCASSLGGNTGAFFGQGTRLTVV.